This entry concerns a single TCR beta chain. Its antigen is not yet known. No quality values exist for individual bases; no much larger clone is one base distant. PBMCs were isolated by Ficoll-Paque density gradient centrifugation. This specimen comes from a study of T-cell memory formation after mild COVID-19 (dated by TCRdb to the early 2020s). Study-level background: TCR sequence clusters from the two donors were found to be largely donor specific. Longitudinal TCRalpha and TCRbeta repertoire sequencing tracked T-cell clones expanding and contracting after mild COVID-19 in two donors. Two young, previously healthy adult volunteers made up the cohort, one male and one female. Summary of the overall study and its limitations: The study covered only a couple of mild cases, and larger cohorts including severe cases with pre-infection samples were considered necessary. Some responding clones were found in pre-infection memory, which suggests that pre-existing cross-reactive memory T cells took part in the SARS-CoV-2 response. The second-wave clones that peaked on day 37 were not confirmed to be SARS-CoV-2 specific. From day 15 to 85, contracting clones showed balanced CD4/CD8 phenotypes, whereas a second wave of clones that expanded from day 15 to 37 leaned towards CD4+. Contracting CD4+ clones turned up mainly in the CM and EM memory subsets, whereas EMRA was where CD8+ clones were enriched.

The listed sequencing device is Illumina NovaSeq 6000. TCRalpha and TCRbeta cDNA libraries were built by 5'RACE with constant-segment primers, adding sample barcodes and unique molecular identifiers. RNA was extracted from every sample with Trizol reagent. The libraries were amplified in two PCR steps, and the second step added a second sample barcode and Illumina TruSeq adapters. Libraries were sequenced on an Illumina NovaSeq with 2 x 150 bp paired-end reads. The paper's data handling went like this. With migec v1.2.7, reads were demultiplexed and then collapsed into UMI-guided consensus sequences. Using mixcr v2.1.11, UMI consensuses were aligned to TRA and TRB V and J templates and then assembled into clonotypes. Expanded or contracted clonotypes were those called significant by both edgeR and NoisET, with noise models trained on biological replicates. For edgeR calls, the cutoffs were a false discovery rate-adjusted p below 0.01 and a log2 fold-change threshold of 1. PCA with hierarchical clustering of max-normalized trajectories of the 1000 most abundant clonotypes was used as exploratory dynamics analysis. Separately sequenced CD4+ and CD8+ repertoires were used to assign the CD4 or CD8 phenotype of responding clones. The public reads were quality trimmed at Q25 with fastp and then assembled into clones with MiXCR by TCRdb, keeping productive beta chains. All rows with the same CDR3 protein become a single entry with the most common DNA and genes. The V and J calls and clone size come from TCRdb's table, not from the authors' own analysis. Across this sample there are 250,000 to 300,000 distinct CDR3 sequences, with about a sixth seen only once. The ten largest make up roughly 22% of the sample.

Via the germline V gene, CDR1 is SGHTA and CDR2 FQGNSA. Its CDR3 holds 14 amino acids, cysteine through phenylalanine. Kept here is only the CDR3 DNA, which spans 42 bases and is read in frame from base 1. V drops 5 bases and J drops 1 base, leaving 11 bases in between. This TCR came from a man aged 18 to 29 who had mild COVID-19 (a few samples of this study predate the infection). The sample titles of this study are shuffled in the database, so cell type and time point are left out; the donor was told from shared clones. The sample taken for sequencing was PBMCs or a T cell subset sorted from them (not recorded which). The sequence joins TRBV7-2 to TRBJ1-1; TRBD1 is possibly the D segment (5 matching bases). CDR3 loop: CASSRHTGNTEAFF. The DNA sequence reads TGTGCCAGCAGCAGACACACAGGGAACACTGAAGCTTTCTTT.